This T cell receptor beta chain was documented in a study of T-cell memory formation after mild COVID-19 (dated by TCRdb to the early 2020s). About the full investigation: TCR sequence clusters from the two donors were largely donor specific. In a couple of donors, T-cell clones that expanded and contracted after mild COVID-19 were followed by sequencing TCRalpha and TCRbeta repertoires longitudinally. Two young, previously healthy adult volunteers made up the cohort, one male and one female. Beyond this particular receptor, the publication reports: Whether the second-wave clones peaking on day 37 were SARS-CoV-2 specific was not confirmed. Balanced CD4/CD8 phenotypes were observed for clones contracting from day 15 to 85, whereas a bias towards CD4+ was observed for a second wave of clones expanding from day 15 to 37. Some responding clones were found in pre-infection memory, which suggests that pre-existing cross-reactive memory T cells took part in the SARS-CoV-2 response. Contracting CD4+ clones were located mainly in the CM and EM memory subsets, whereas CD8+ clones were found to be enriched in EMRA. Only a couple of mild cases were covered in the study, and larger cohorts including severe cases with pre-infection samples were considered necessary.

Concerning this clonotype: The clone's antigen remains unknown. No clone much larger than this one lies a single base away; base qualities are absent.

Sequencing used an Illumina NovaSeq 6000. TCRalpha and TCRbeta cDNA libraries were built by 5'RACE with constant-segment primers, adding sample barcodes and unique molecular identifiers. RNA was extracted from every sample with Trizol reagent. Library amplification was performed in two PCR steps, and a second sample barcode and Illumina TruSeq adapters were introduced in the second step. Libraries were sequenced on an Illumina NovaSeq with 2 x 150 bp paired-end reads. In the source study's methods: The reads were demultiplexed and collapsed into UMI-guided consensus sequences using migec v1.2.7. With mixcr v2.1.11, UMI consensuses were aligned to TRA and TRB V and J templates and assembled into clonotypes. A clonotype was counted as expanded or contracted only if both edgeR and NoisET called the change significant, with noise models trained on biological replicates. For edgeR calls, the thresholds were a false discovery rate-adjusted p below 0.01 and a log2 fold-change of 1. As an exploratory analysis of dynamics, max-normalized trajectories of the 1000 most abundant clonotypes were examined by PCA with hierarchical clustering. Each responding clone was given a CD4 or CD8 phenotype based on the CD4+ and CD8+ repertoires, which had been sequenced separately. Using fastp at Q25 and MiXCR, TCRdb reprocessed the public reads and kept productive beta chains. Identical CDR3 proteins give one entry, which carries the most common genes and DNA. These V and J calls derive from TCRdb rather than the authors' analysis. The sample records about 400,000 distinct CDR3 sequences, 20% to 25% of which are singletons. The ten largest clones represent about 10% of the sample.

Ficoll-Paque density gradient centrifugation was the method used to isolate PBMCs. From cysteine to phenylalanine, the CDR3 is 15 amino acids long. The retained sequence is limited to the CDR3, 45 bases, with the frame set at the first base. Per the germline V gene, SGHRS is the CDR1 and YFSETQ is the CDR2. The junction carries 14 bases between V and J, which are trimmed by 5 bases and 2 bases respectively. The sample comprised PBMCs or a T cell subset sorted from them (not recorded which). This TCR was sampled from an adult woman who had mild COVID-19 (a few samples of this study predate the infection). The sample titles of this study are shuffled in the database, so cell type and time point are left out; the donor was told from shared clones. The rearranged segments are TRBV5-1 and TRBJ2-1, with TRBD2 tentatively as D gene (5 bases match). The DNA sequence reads TGCGCCAGCAGAGAGGAGGCGGTGACCTACAATGAGCAGTTCTTC. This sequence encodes CASREEAVTYNEQFF.